Below are 13 T cell receptor beta chains sequenced from a single sample in a study of regulatory T cells in long-lasting Graves disease. Time point here: persistent/refractory GD, antithyroid drugs over 5 years with positive TRAb. Construction of the TCR library relied on RNA isolated from PBMCs. Combining iRepertoire HTBI primers with Arm-PCR of CDR3 regions, the authors built TCR beta libraries. MiXCR was run by TCRdb on the multiplex PCR reads, yielding one entry per CDR3 protein. The table shows around 400,000 distinct CDR3 sequences, with roughly 20% occurring only once. This sample comprised peripheral blood mononuclear cells (PBMCs), obtained when the disease was refractory, from a patient treated with antithyroid drugs. The receptors were sampled from a woman between 35 and 50 years old with Graves disease.

This clonotype has just one count. The rearrangement joins TRBV7-2 to TRBJ2-2; D unclear. V gave up 2 bases and J gave up 6 bases, with 7 bases separating them. The CDR3 has 13 residues. Looked up from germline, CDR1 is SGHTA and CDR2 is FQGNSA. The CDR3 region is CASSLLVAGELFF. CDR3 bases: TGTGCCAGCAGCTTACTTGTGGCCGGGGAGCTGTTTTTT.

This clonotype was seen repeatedly, ten times or more. The chain has TRBV6-1 and TRBJ2-7; 9 bases align to TRBD2. Germline V gives CDR1 MNHNS, CDR2 SASEGT. Trimming removed 1 base from V and 3 bases from J; junction bases left unmatched: 10. The length of the CDR3 is 17 residues. CDR3: CASSEEWGASGIYEQYF. CDR3 bases: TGTGCCAGCAGTGAAGAATGGGGGGCTAGCGGGATCTACGAGCAGTACTTC.

About this clonotype: This may arise from a read error, as a much more abundant clone is one base away. The rearrangement links TRBV28 to TRBJ1-2; D is unclear. This CDR3 has 12 amino acids. Trimming shortened V by 7 bases and J by 3 bases, and 9 bases separated the two germline ends. CDR1 and CDR2 from the germline V gene are MDHEN and SYDVKM. This CDR3 reads CASKGNHYGYTF. The DNA of the CDR3 is TGTGCCAGCAAAGGAAACCACTATGGCTACACCTTC.

The chain is built from TRBV7-2 and TRBJ2-1, with D possibly matching TRBD1 (8 bases). This CDR3 has 16 amino acids. The germline V and J ends were trimmed by 5 bases and 0 bases, with 14 bases remaining between them. Germline loops: CDR1 SGHTA, CDR2 FQGNSA. The CDR3 here is CASSPQGGVSYNEQFF. CDR3 DNA sequence: TGTGCCAGCAGCCCACAGGGGGGGGTCTCCTACAATGAGCAGTTCTTC. Full variable domain (rest looked up from reference TRBV7-2 and TRBJ2-1): GAGVSQSPSNKVTEKGKDVELRCDPISGHTALYWYRQSLGQGLEFLIYFQGNSAPDKSGLPSDRFSAERTGGSVSTLTIQRTQQEDSAVYLCASSPQGGVSYNEQFFGPGTRLTVL.

This clonotype was observed at least ten times. The rearrangement joins TRBV5-8 to TRBJ2-3, with D perhaps TRBD2 (5 bases). This CDR3 is built from 12 residues. Germline V gene lookup returns CDR1 SGHTS and CDR2 YDEGEE. Between the trimmed V and J ends, which lost 1 base and 10 bases, there was a span of 10 bases. This chain's CDR3 is CASSLMTGAQYF. CDR3 bases: TGTGCCAGCAGCTTGATGACCGGGGCGCAGTATTTT.

The rearrangement joins TRBV6-1 to TRBJ2-1, with 7 bases that match TRBD2. V dropped 5 bases and J dropped 8; count of bases not matched to a gene: 15. CDR3 length: 16 residues. Germline CDR1 is MNHNS and CDR2 is SASEGT. CDR3 amino acids: CASSPVRPSGGYEQFF. The CDR3 region has the DNA TGTGCCAGCAGTCCGGTTAGGCCTAGCGGCGGCTATGAGCAGTTCTTC.

The V gene is TRBV6-1, the J gene TRBJ1-3; 7 nucleotides line up with TRBD1. V dropped 5 bases and J dropped 3; count of bases not matched to a gene: 10. CDR3 length equals 16 residues. Germline loops: CDR1 MNHNS, CDR2 SASEGT. The CDR3 DNA reads as TGTGCCAGCAGTCAACAACAGGGGATGGGTGGAAACACCATATATTTT. This gives the protein CASSQQQGMGGNTIYF.

In its sample, this clonotype was seen a few times. V is TRBV29-1 and J is TRBJ2-7; D ambiguous. CDR1 and CDR2 from the germline V gene are SQVTM and ANQGSEA. The CDR3 spans 13 residues. Between the trimmed V and J ends, which lost 7 bases and 4 bases, there was a span of 17 bases. This CDR3 is CSARTFLEYEQYF. CDR3 sequence (DNA): TGCAGCGCTCGCACCTTTTTGGAGTACGAGCAGTACTTC.

J is TRBJ2-2 and V is TRBV5-5, with 7 bases matching TRBD2. Trimming took 6 bases from V and 5 from J; bases not matched to a gene: 4. Germline V gene data show CDR1 as SGHKS and CDR2 as YYEKEE (reference sequence). The CDR3 is made up of 13 amino acids. In DNA form, the CDR3 reads TGTGCCAGCAACTGGGGGGGAACCGGGGAGCTGTTTTTT. Residues: CASNWGGTGELFF.

CDR3 DNA sequence: TGCAGCGTTGTGGTAGGGGGCAGAGCAACAACTGGGGCCAACGTCCTGACTTTC. Amino acid sequence: CSVVVGGRATTGANVLTF. The rearrangement joins TRBV29-1 to TRBJ2-6; TRBD1 matches 7 bases. Germline lookup yields CDR1 SQVTM and CDR2 ANQGSEA. Trimming cost V 4 bases and J 2 bases; bases outside gene matches: 14. There are 18 residues in the CDR3.

In this sample, this clonotype turned up many times. V usage is TRBV11-2 and J usage is TRBJ1-4, with a possible D match to TRBD1 (6 bases). The CDR3 consists of 14 residues. V lost 5 bases and J lost 3, with 10 bases in between. Germline-derived CDR1 and CDR2 are SGHAT and FQNNGV. For the CDR3, the DNA is TGTGCCAGCAGCCTGGGGGGGCCTAATGAAAAACTGTTTTTT. It codes for CASSLGGPNEKLFF.

This clonotype was seen more than once but under ten times. The chain combines TRBV6-1 with TRBJ2-5; D call uncertain. The CDR3 contains 14 residues. The V and J ends lost 6 bases and 2 bases respectively, with 13 bases between them. The germline V gene encodes CDR1 MNHNS and CDR2 SASEGT. The CDR3 spells CASRRISSQETQYF. CDR3 coding DNA: TGTGCCAGCAGGAGGATTTCGAGTCAAGAGACCCAGTACTTC.

V usage is TRBV30 and J usage is TRBJ2-5, with a possible D match to TRBD1 (5 bases). CDR1 GTSNPN and CDR2 SVGIG come from the germline V gene (reference sequence). This CDR3 region has 15 residues. Between the trimmed V and J ends, which lost 2 bases and 2 bases, there was a span of 15 bases. CDR3 nucleotides: TGTGCCTGGAGTTATACAGGAGATTTACAAGAGACCCAGTACTTC. Its protein product is CAWSYTGDLQETQYF.